The sequence of this TCR beta chain was determined in a study of Graves' ophthalmopathy and Graves' hyperthyroidism. Scientists amplified the TCR beta CDR3 regions from RNA transcripts. The library came from an HTBI-primed first-round RT-PCR and a second-round multiplex PCR. TCRdb used MiXCR to reprocess the multiplex PCR reads, holding one entry per CDR3 protein. The repertoire holds about 550,000 distinct CDR3 sequences, with 35% to 40% as singletons. Many counts were recorded for this clonotype. It was on clinical symptoms, serum thyroxine, TRAb, thyroid ultrasound and orbital computed tomography that diagnosis relied. This receptor was obtained from an adult man with Graves' hyperthyroidism. The sequencing sample was made of peripheral blood or thyroid tissue (not recorded which).

This CDR3 reads CATSDWTGDDYGYTF. CDR3 nucleotide sequence: TGTGCCACCAGTGACTGGACAGGGGATGACTATGGCTACACCTTC. The chain has TRBV24-1 and TRBJ1-2, with 9 bases identical to TRBD1. In germline, CDR1 is KGHDR, CDR2 SFDVKD. The V gene end was trimmed by 4 bases and the J gene end by 3 bases; junction bases not matched to a gene: 5. The CDR3 loop spans 15 amino acids.